Listed below are T cell receptor beta chains from one sample, sequenced in a study of OX40 agonist ivuxolimab in advanced cancers. The method was immunoSEQ multiplex PCR; TCRdb's version includes in-frame clones alone and lacks a portion of them. Here the sample spans about 54,000 clones, 75% to 95% being singletons. The source was CD4+ or CD8+ T cells sorted from blood, collected in a trial of the OX40 agonist ivuxolimab. These receptors were collected from an adult with an advanced solid tumor such as melanoma, head and neck, liver or kidney cancer. Each CDR3 is given with its conserved first and last residue. D genes are given only for firm matches. Expanded clones get a size class; other rows say once, few or many, or leave the size out.

CDR3nt: TGTGCCAGCAGTTACTCCGGGACAGGGCTATACGAGCAGTACTTC
CDR3aa: CASSYSGTGLYEQYF
j_gene: TRBJ2-7
v_gene: TRBV6-5
len: 15
d_gene: TRBD1
abundance: -

CDR3nt: TGTGCCAGCAGTTTAGGCTTACTAGCGGGAGGAAGCTCCTACAATGAGCAGTTCTTC
CDR3aa: CASSLGLLAGGSSYNEQFF
j_gene: TRBJ2-1
v_gene: TRBV28
len: 19
d_gene: TRBD2
abundance: -

CDR3nt: TGTGCCAGCAGCTTTTCCTACGAGCAGTACTTC
CDR3aa: CASSFSYEQYF
j_gene: TRBJ2-7
v_gene: TRBV13
len: 11
d_gene: -
abundance: -

CDR3nt: TGTGCCAGCAGCTTATTGGCCGGGACTAGCGTCACAGATACGCAGTATTTT
CDR3aa: CASSLLAGTSVTDTQYF
j_gene: TRBJ2-3
v_gene: TRBV7-9
len: 17
d_gene: TRBD2
abundance: -

CDR3nt: TGTGCCAGCAGCTCCCCGGAGAACGACCTGTACAATGAGCAGTTCTTC
CDR3aa: CASSSPENDLYNEQFF
j_gene: TRBJ2-1
v_gene: TRBV7-2
len: 16
d_gene: -
abundance: -

CDR3nt: TGTGCCTGGATGAACTATGGCTACACCTTC
CDR3aa: CAWMNYGYTF
j_gene: TRBJ1-2
v_gene: TRBV30
len: 10
d_gene: -
abundance: -

CDR3nt: TGTGCCAGCTCACCGTCGGACACCGGCACTGAAGCTTTCTTT
CDR3aa: CASSPSDTGTEAFF
j_gene: TRBJ1-1
v_gene: TRBV18
len: 14
d_gene: -
abundance: -

CDR3nt: TGCGCCAGCAGCCTACGGCCCGACCGAGGGGATACGCAGTATTTT
CDR3aa: CASSLRPDRGDTQYF
j_gene: TRBJ2-3
v_gene: TRBV4-1
len: 15
d_gene: -
abundance: -

CDR3nt: TGTGCCAGCAGTCCCCCGACAGGGTTAGCTTTCTTT
CDR3aa: CASSPPTGLAFF
j_gene: TRBJ1-1
v_gene: TRBV6-1
len: 12
d_gene: TRBD1
abundance: -

CDR3nt: TGTGCCAGCAGTTACGCCACCCTAGCCAAAAACATTCAGTACTTC
CDR3aa: CASSYATLAKNIQYF
j_gene: TRBJ2-4
v_gene: TRBV6-6
len: 15
d_gene: -
abundance: -

CDR3nt: TGCGCCAGCAGGGGCGAGGGGAACACTGAAGCTTTCTTT
CDR3aa: CASRGEGNTEAFF
j_gene: TRBJ1-1
v_gene: TRBV4-1
len: 13
d_gene: -
abundance: once

CDR3nt: TGTGCCAGTAGTGCGGGACAGGGACAAGATACGCAGTATTTT
CDR3aa: CASSAGQGQDTQYF
j_gene: TRBJ2-3
v_gene: TRBV19
len: 14
d_gene: TRBD1
abundance: -

CDR3nt: TGTGCCATCAGTGAGTCTGTTCCATGGGGAGCGGGAAGGAATGAGCAGTTCTTC
CDR3aa: CAISESVPWGAGRNEQFF
j_gene: TRBJ2-1
v_gene: TRBV10-3
len: 18
d_gene: TRBD2
abundance: -

CDR3nt: TGTGCCAGCAGCTTAGAACCACCAGGGCCAGCTAACTATGGCTACACCTTC
CDR3aa: CASSLEPPGPANYGYTF
j_gene: TRBJ1-2
v_gene: TRBV7-9
len: 17
d_gene: -
abundance: -

CDR3nt: TGTGCCAGCAGCTTAACGGGAGTCTCCTATAATTCACCCCTCCACTTT
CDR3aa: CASSLTGVSYNSPLHF
j_gene: TRBJ1-6
v_gene: TRBV13
len: 16
d_gene: -
abundance: -

CDR3nt: TGTGCCAGCAGTGACTTCGGAGGGGGTCACAATGAGCAGTTCTTC
CDR3aa: CASSDFGGGHNEQFF
j_gene: TRBJ2-1
v_gene: TRBV6-4
len: 15
d_gene: -
abundance: -

CDR3nt: TGTGCCAGCAGTTTGTGGGGACCGGGACAGGGAGACGGAAACACCATATATTTT
CDR3aa: CASSLWGPGQGDGNTIYF
j_gene: TRBJ1-3
v_gene: TRBV27
len: 18
d_gene: TRBD1
abundance: -

CDR3nt: TGCGCCAGCAGCCACCTTCTAGACCCCACAGATACGCAGTATTTT
CDR3aa: CASSHLLDPTDTQYF
j_gene: TRBJ2-3
v_gene: TRBV4-3
len: 15
d_gene: -
abundance: -

CDR3nt: TGTGCCAGTAGTATAAGAGGGACACTTTACAATGAGCAGTTCTTC
CDR3aa: CASSIRGTLYNEQFF
j_gene: TRBJ2-1
v_gene: TRBV19
len: 15
d_gene: -
abundance: -

CDR3nt: TGTGCCAGCAGTGACAGGGGACTCCTGCCCCAGCATTTT
CDR3aa: CASSDRGLLPQHF
j_gene: TRBJ1-5
v_gene: TRBV6-1
len: 13
d_gene: -
abundance: few

CDR3nt: TGTGCCAGCAGTATCGGGACATCCTACGAGCAGTACTTC
CDR3aa: CASSIGTSYEQYF
j_gene: TRBJ2-7
v_gene: TRBV6-6
len: 13
d_gene: -
abundance: -

CDR3nt: TGTGCCAGCAGCCCGGGACCCAGCCGGGAGACCCAGTACTTC
CDR3aa: CASSPGPSRETQYF
j_gene: TRBJ2-5
v_gene: TRBV11-2
len: 14
d_gene: -
abundance: once

CDR3nt: TGTGCCAGCAGTCAGGGGACTAGCGGACACAATGAGCAGTTCTTC
CDR3aa: CASSQGTSGHNEQFF
j_gene: TRBJ2-1
v_gene: TRBV28
len: 15
d_gene: TRBD2
abundance: -

CDR3nt: TGCAGCGTTGAAGGGGGAGGACAGGGGGCCTACGAGCAGTACTTC
CDR3aa: CSVEGGGQGAYEQYF
j_gene: TRBJ2-7
v_gene: TRBV29-1
len: 15
d_gene: TRBD1
abundance: -

CDR3nt: TGTGCCAGCAGTTCCCTTAGCGGACCCTCCTACAATGAGCAGTTCTTC
CDR3aa: CASSSLSGPSYNEQFF
j_gene: TRBJ2-1
v_gene: TRBV27
len: 16
d_gene: -
abundance: -

CDR3nt: TGTGCCAGCAGTTACTCGGGACATACCCAAGAGACCCAGTACTTC
CDR3aa: CASSYSGHTQETQYF
j_gene: TRBJ2-5
v_gene: TRBV6-6
len: 15
d_gene: -
abundance: -

CDR3nt: TGCAGCGCGACAGGGGTGTACGGCTACACCTTC
CDR3aa: CSATGVYGYTF
j_gene: TRBJ1-2
v_gene: TRBV29-1
len: 11
d_gene: TRBD1
abundance: -

CDR3nt: TGTGCCAGCAGCGTAGGGGACAGCAATCAGCCCCAGCATTTT
CDR3aa: CASSVGDSNQPQHF
j_gene: TRBJ1-5
v_gene: TRBV9
len: 14
d_gene: -
abundance: -

CDR3nt: TGCGCCAGCAGCCATCAACCGAACCGGGACACCCAAGAGACCCAGTACTTC
CDR3aa: CASSHQPNRDTQETQYF
j_gene: TRBJ2-5
v_gene: TRBV4-1
len: 17
d_gene: -
abundance: -

CDR3nt: TGTGCCAGCAGCACTAGCACTAGTTACGAGCAGTACTTC
CDR3aa: CASSTSTSYEQYF
j_gene: TRBJ2-7
v_gene: TRBV13
len: 13
d_gene: -
abundance: few

CDR3nt: TGTGCCAGTAGTATAGATCCGACTAGCGGAAACACAGATACGCAGTATTTT
CDR3aa: CASSIDPTSGNTDTQYF
j_gene: TRBJ2-3
v_gene: TRBV19
len: 17
d_gene: TRBD2
abundance: -

CDR3nt: TGTGCCAGCAGCACCACTAGCGATTTCTACGAGCAGTACTTC
CDR3aa: CASSTTSDFYEQYF
j_gene: TRBJ2-7
v_gene: TRBV27
len: 14
d_gene: TRBD2
abundance: -

CDR3nt: TGTGCCAGCAGCCAACCGAACAGGGGGGACACTGAAGCTTTCTTT
CDR3aa: CASSQPNRGDTEAFF
j_gene: TRBJ1-1
v_gene: TRBV14
len: 15
d_gene: TRBD1
abundance: once

CDR3nt: TGTGCCAGCAGCTTATTTACGGGAGGGCCGCCAGATACGCAGTATTTT
CDR3aa: CASSLFTGGPPDTQYF
j_gene: TRBJ2-3
v_gene: TRBV7-6
len: 16
d_gene: TRBD2
abundance: -

CDR3nt: TGTGCCAGCAGCTCCGGGACAGGGTGGTACAATGAGCAGTTCTTC
CDR3aa: CASSSGTGWYNEQFF
j_gene: TRBJ2-1
v_gene: TRBV2
len: 15
d_gene: TRBD1
abundance: -

CDR3nt: TGTGCCAGCAGCGCCTACTACGAGCAGTACTTC
CDR3aa: CASSAYYEQYF
j_gene: TRBJ2-7
v_gene: TRBV11-1
len: 11
d_gene: -
abundance: -

CDR3nt: TGTGCCAGCAGCTTTGGGAGGGATACGCAGTATTTT
CDR3aa: CASSFGRDTQYF
j_gene: TRBJ2-3
v_gene: TRBV7-2
len: 12
d_gene: -
abundance: -

CDR3nt: TGTGCCAGCTCACCGGGACAGACGAACACTGAAGCTTTCTTT
CDR3aa: CASSPGQTNTEAFF
j_gene: TRBJ1-1
v_gene: TRBV18
len: 14
d_gene: TRBD1
abundance: -

CDR3nt: TGTGCCAGCAGCGTTTTAACCCAAGGCGGGGGAGGTGATACGCAGTATTTT
CDR3aa: CASSVLTQGGGGDTQYF
j_gene: TRBJ2-3
v_gene: TRBV9
len: 17
d_gene: TRBD2
abundance: -

CDR3nt: TGTGCCAGCAGTTTAGAAGGGGGCTTCTATGGCTACACCTTC
CDR3aa: CASSLEGGFYGYTF
j_gene: TRBJ1-2
v_gene: TRBV27
len: 14
d_gene: TRBD1
abundance: -

CDR3nt: TGTGCCAGCAGCCCCGCGACAGGGAATGGCTACACCTTC
CDR3aa: CASSPATGNGYTF
j_gene: TRBJ1-2
v_gene: TRBV5-6
len: 13
d_gene: TRBD1
abundance: -

CDR3nt: TGTGCCAGCAGTTTATTGGGAGTATCCTACGAGCAGTACTTC
CDR3aa: CASSLLGVSYEQYF
j_gene: TRBJ2-7
v_gene: TRBV27
len: 14
d_gene: -
abundance: -

CDR3nt: TGTGCCAGCAGCTTGGAGGATAACGCTGAAGCTTTCTTT
CDR3aa: CASSLEDNAEAFF
j_gene: TRBJ1-1
v_gene: TRBV5-4
len: 13
d_gene: -
abundance: few

CDR3nt: TGTGCCAGCAGCTCCAACCCGGGACAGGGAGAAGAGACCCAGTACTTC
CDR3aa: CASSSNPGQGEETQYF
j_gene: TRBJ2-5
v_gene: TRBV11-2
len: 16
d_gene: TRBD1
abundance: -

CDR3nt: TGTGCCAGCAGTTTCCCGGGCCTAGCGGGATCTACAGATACGCAGTATTTT
CDR3aa: CASSFPGLAGSTDTQYF
j_gene: TRBJ2-3
v_gene: TRBV28
len: 17
d_gene: TRBD2
abundance: -

CDR3nt: TGTGCCAGTAGTATAGTAGGAGGAGGCGAGACCCAGTACTTC
CDR3aa: CASSIVGGGETQYF
j_gene: TRBJ2-5
v_gene: TRBV19
len: 14
d_gene: -
abundance: once

CDR3nt: TGTGCCAGCAGCGTAGATGGACTAGCGGGGAATGAGCAGTTCTTC
CDR3aa: CASSVDGLAGNEQFF
j_gene: TRBJ2-1
v_gene: TRBV9
len: 15
d_gene: TRBD2
abundance: -

CDR3nt: TGCGCCAGCAGCCAATCGGACACGTACTCCTACGAGCAGTACTTC
CDR3aa: CASSQSDTYSYEQYF
j_gene: TRBJ2-7
v_gene: TRBV4-3
len: 15
d_gene: -
abundance: -

CDR3nt: TGCGCCAGCAGCTTGGTATGGAACACTGAAGCTTTCTTT
CDR3aa: CASSLVWNTEAFF
j_gene: TRBJ1-1
v_gene: TRBV5-1
len: 13
d_gene: -
abundance: -

CDR3nt: TGTGCCAGCATCACGACAGGGGCCTACACTGAAGCTTTCTTT
CDR3aa: CASITTGAYTEAFF
j_gene: TRBJ1-1
v_gene: TRBV5-6
len: 14
d_gene: TRBD1
abundance: once

CDR3nt: TGTGCCAGCAGTTTACTGGGGAGCAATCAGCCCCAGCATTTT
CDR3aa: CASSLLGSNQPQHF
j_gene: TRBJ1-5
v_gene: TRBV27
len: 14
d_gene: -
abundance: -

CDR3nt: TGTGCCAGTTCACGGGGGGGGAATTCACCCCTCCACTTT
CDR3aa: CASSRGGNSPLHF
j_gene: TRBJ1-6
v_gene: TRBV19
len: 13
d_gene: -
abundance: -